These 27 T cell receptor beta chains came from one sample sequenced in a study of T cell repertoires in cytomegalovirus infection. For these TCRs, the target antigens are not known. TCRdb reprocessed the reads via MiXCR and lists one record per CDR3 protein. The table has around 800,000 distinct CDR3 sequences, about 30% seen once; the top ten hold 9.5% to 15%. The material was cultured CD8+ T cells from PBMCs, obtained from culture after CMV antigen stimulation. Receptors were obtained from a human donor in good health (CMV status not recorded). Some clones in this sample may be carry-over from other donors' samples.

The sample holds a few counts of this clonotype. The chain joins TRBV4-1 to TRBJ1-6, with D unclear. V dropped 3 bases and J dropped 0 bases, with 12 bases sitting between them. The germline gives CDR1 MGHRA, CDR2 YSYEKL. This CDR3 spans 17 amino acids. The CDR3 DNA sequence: TGCGCCAGCAGCCACGTCGGCTGGAGCTCCTATAATTCACCCCTCCACTTT. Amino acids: CASSHVGWSSYNSPLHF.

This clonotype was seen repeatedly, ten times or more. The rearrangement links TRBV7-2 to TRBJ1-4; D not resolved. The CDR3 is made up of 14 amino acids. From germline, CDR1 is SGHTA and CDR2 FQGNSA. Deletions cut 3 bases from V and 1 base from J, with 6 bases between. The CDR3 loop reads CASSFRRTNEKLFF. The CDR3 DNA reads TGTGCCAGCAGCTTTCGCAGAACTAATGAAAAACTGTTTTTT. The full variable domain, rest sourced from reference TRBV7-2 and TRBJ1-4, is GAGVSQSPSNKVTEKGKDVELRCDPISGHTALYWYRQSLGQGLEFLIYFQGNSAPDKSGLPSDRFSAERTGGSVSTLTIQRTQQEDSAVYLCASSFRRTNEKLFFGSGTQLSVL.

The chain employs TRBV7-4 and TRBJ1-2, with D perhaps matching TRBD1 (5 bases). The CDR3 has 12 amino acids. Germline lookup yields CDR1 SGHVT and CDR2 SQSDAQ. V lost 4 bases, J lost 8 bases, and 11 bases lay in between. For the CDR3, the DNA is TGTGCCAGCAGCTCAGGGCCCACCGGCTACACCTTC. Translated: CASSSGPTGYTF.

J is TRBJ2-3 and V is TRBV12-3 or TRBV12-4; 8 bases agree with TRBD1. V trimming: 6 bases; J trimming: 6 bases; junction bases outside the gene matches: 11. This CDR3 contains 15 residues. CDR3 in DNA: TGTGCCAGCAGCCCGACGGGACAGGTATTCGATACGCAGTATTTT. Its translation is CASSPTGQVFDTQYF.

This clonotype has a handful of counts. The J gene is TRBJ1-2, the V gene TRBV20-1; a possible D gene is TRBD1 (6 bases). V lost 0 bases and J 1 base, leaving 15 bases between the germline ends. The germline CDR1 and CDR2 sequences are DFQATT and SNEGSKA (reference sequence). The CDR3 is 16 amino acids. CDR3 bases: TGCAGTGCTAGAGATTCGAGGCAGGGGATTAACTATGGCTACACCTTC. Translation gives CSARDSRQGINYGYTF.

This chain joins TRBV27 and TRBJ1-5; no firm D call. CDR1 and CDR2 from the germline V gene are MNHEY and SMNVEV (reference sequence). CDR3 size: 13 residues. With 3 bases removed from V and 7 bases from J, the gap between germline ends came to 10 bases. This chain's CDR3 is CASSFGFGQPQHF. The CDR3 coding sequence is TGTGCCAGCAGTTTTGGGTTTGGGCAGCCCCAGCATTTT.

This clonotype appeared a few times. The CDR3 DNA reads as TGTGCCAGCAGTTTTTTGGGGAACTCCATGGAAGCTTTCTTT. Translated: CASSFLGNSMEAFF. This chain joins TRBV12-3 or TRBV12-4 and TRBJ1-1; D remains ambiguous. The CDR3 covers 14 residues. V lost 3 bases and J lost 8, with 16 bases in between.

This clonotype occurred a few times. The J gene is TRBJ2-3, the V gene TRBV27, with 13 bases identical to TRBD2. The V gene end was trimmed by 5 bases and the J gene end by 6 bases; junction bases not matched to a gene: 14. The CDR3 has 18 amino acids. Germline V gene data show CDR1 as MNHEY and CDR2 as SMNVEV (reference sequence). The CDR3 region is CASSARPGLAGLGDTQYF. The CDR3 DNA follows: TGTGCCAGCAGTGCTCGACCGGGACTAGCGGGGCTCGGGGATACGCAGTATTTT.

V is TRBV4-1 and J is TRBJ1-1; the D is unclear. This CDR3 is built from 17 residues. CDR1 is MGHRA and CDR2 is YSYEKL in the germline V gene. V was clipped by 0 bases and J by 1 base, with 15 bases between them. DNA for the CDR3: TGCGCCAGCAGCCAAGATGGGTATCAAGAAGGGAACACTGAAGCTTTCTTT. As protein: CASSQDGYQEGNTEAFF.

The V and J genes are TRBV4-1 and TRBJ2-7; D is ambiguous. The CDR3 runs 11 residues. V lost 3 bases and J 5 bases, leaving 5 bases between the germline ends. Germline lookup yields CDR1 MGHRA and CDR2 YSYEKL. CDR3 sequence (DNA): TGCGCCAGCAGCCAGCACAACGAGCAGTACTTC. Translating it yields CASSQHNEQYF.

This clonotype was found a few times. The chain's CDR3 is CASGRATGELFF. CDR3 sequence (DNA): TGTGCCAGCGGGCGGGCCACCGGGGAGCTGTTTTTT. V is TRBV12-3 or TRBV12-4 and J is TRBJ2-2; D may be TRBD2 (5 bases). The CDR3 runs to 12 residues. V shed 8 bases and J shed 4 bases, with 8 bases lying between them.

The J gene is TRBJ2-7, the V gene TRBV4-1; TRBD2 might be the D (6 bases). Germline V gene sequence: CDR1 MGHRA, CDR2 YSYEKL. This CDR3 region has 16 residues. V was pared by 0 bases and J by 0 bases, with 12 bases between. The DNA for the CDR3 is TGCGCCAGCAGCCAAGAAAATGGCGGGGTCTCCTACGAGCAGTACTTC. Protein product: CASSQENGGVSYEQYF.

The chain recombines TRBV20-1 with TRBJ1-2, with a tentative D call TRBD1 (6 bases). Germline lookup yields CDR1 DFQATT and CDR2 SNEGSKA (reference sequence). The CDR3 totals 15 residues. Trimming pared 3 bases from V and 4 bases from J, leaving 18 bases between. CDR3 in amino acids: CSARPQQGTLYGYTF. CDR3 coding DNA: TGCAGTGCTAGGCCCCAACAGGGAACCCTCTATGGCTACACCTTC.

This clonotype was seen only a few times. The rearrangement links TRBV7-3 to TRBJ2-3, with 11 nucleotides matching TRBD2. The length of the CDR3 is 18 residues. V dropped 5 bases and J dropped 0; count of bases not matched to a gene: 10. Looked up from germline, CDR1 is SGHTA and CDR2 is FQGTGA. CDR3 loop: CASSPTSGAYSSTDTQYF. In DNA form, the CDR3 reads TGTGCCAGCAGCCCGACTAGCGGGGCCTATTCTAGCACAGATACGCAGTATTTT.

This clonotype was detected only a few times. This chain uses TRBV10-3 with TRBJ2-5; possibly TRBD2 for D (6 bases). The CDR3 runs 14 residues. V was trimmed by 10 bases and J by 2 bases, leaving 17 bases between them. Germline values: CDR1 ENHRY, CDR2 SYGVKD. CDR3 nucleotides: TGTGCCAGCGGGACTTCCGATAGGCAAGAGACCCAGTACTTC. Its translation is CASGTSDRQETQYF.

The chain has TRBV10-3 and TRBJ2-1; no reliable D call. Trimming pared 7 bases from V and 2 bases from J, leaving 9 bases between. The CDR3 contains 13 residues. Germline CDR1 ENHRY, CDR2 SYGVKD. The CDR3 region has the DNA TGTGCCATCACCAGCTCGACCTACAATGAGCAGTTCTTC. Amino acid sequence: CAITSSTYNEQFF.

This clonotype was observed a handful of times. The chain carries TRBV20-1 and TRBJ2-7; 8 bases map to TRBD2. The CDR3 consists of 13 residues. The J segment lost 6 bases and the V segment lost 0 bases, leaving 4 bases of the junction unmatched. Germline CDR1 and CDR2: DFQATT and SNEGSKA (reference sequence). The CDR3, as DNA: TGCAGTGCTAGAGATCGGGGGGGCTTCGAGCAGTACTTC. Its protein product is CSARDRGGFEQYF.

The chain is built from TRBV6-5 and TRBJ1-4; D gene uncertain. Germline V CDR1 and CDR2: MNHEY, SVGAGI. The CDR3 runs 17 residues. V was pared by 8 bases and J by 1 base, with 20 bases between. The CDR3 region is CASQRVKGNITNEKLFF. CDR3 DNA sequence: TGTGCCAGCCAAAGGGTGAAAGGGAACATAACTAATGAAAAACTGTTTTTT.

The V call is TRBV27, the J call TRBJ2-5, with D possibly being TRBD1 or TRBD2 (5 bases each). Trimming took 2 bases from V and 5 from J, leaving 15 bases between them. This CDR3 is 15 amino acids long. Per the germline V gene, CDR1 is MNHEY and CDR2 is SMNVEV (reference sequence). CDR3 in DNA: TGTGCCAGCAGTTTAGGTACCTGGGGGACGGAGACCCAGTACTTC. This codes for CASSLGTWGTETQYF.

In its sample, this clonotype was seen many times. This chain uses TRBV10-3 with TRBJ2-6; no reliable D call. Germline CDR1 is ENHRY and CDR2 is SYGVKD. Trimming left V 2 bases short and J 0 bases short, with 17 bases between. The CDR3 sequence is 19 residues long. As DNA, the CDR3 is TGTGCCATCAGTGAGGAATTGAACAGTGAAGCCTCTGGGGCCAACGTCCTGACTTTC. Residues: CAISEELNSEASGANVLTF.

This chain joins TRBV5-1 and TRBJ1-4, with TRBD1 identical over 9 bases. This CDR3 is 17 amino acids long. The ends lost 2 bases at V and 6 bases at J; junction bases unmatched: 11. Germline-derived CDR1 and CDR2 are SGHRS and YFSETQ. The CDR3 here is CASSLNPSQGADEKLFF. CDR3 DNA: TGCGCCAGCAGCTTAAATCCGTCACAGGGGGCGGATGAAAAACTGTTTTTT.

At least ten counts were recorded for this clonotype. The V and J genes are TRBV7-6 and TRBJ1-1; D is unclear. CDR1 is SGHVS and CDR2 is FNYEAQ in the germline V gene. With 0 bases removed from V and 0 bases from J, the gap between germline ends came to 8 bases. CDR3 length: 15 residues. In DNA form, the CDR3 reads TGTGCCAGCAGCTTAGCGTCAGAGATGAACACTGAAGCTTTCTTT. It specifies CASSLASEMNTEAFF.

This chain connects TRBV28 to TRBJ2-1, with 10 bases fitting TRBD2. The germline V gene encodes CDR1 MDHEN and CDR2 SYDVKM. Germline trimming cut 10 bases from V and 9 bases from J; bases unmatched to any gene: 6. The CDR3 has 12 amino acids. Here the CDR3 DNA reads TGTGCCACCAAGCGGGGGGGTCTTGAGCAGTTCTTC. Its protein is CATKRGGLEQFF. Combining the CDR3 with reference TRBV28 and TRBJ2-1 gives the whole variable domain DVKVTQSSRYLVKRTGEKVFLECVQDMDHENMFWYRQDPGLGLRLIYFSYDVKMKEKGDIPEGYSVSREKKERFSLILESASTNQTSMYLCATKRGGLEQFFGPGTRLTVL.

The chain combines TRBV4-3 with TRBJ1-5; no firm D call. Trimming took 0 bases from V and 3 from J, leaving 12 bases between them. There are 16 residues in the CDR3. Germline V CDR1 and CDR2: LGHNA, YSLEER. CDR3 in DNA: TGCGCCAGCAGCCAAGATGTGTACCAACCCAATCAGCCCCAGCATTTT. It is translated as CASSQDVYQPNQPQHF.

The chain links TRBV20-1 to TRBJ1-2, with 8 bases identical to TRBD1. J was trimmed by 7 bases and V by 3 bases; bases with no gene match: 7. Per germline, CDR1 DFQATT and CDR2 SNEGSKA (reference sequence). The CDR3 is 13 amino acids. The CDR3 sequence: CSASEDRVIGYTF. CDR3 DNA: TGCAGTGCTAGTGAGGACAGGGTGATTGGCTACACCTTC.

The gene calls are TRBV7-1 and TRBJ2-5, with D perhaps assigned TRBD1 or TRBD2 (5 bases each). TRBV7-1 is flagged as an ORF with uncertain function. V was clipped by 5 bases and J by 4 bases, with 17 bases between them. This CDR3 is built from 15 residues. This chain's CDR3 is CASSPRDAKGETQYF. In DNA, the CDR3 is TGTGCCAGCAGCCCCCGGGACGCAAAGGGAGAGACCCAGTACTTC.

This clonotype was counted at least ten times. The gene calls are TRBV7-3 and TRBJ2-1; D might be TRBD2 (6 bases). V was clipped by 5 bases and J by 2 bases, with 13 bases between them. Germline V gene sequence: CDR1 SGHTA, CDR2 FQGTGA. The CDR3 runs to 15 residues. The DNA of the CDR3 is TGTGCCAGCAGCCCCGACGGGGGAACCTACAATGAGCAGTTCTTC. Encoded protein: CASSPDGGTYNEQFF.